A selection of T cell receptor beta chains follows, all from one sample in a study of control samples from healthy donors and cancer patients. Clones were sequenced by immunoSEQ multiplex PCR, and TCRdb holds only the in-frame ones, with some missing. The sample holds 100,000 to 150,000 clones, approximately 90% seen once. The sample taken for sequencing was blood. Every receptor here comes from a young man in good health. CDR3s include the opening cysteine and the closing phenylalanine or tryptophan. Fields, in order: D gene, V gene, J gene, clone size, CDR3 protein, CDR3 DNA. A D gene is named only where the DNA matches it firmly. Clone size, where shown, is once, few, many, or a class for clones that have expanded.

d_gene: TRBD1
v_gene: TRBV6-5
j_gene: TRBJ1-2
abundance: few
CDR3aa: CASSLGQGFEYTF
CDR3nt: TGTGCCAGCAGTCTCGGACAGGGTTTTGAGTACACCTTC

d_gene: NA
v_gene: TRBV12-5
j_gene: TRBJ1-6
abundance: NA
CDR3aa: CASGLGRDSPLHF
CDR3nt: TGTGCTAGTGGTTTGGGGAGGGATTCACCCCTCCACTTT

d_gene: NA
v_gene: TRBV6-5
j_gene: TRBJ1-1
abundance: NA
CDR3aa: CASSPSPVQGTEAFF
CDR3nt: TGTGCCAGCAGTCCGTCCCCGGTCCAGGGCACTGAAGCTTTCTTT

d_gene: NA
v_gene: TRBV30
j_gene: TRBJ2-2
abundance: NA
CDR3aa: CAWRRGIKLFF
CDR3nt: TGTGCCTGGAGGAGGGGGATCAAGCTGTTTTTT

d_gene: TRBD1
v_gene: TRBV9
j_gene: TRBJ2-1
abundance: NA
CDR3aa: CASSVTGAYNEQFF
CDR3nt: TGTGCCAGCAGCGTCACAGGGGCTTACAATGAGCAGTTCTTC

d_gene: TRBD1
v_gene: TRBV7-2
j_gene: TRBJ1-5
abundance: once
CDR3aa: CASSLGTGSQPQHF
CDR3nt: TGTGCCAGCAGCTTGGGGACAGGGAGTCAGCCCCAGCATTTT

d_gene: TRBD2
v_gene: TRBV9
j_gene: TRBJ2-3
abundance: NA
CDR3aa: CASSLRYRSGGSTDTQYF
CDR3nt: TGTGCCAGCAGCCTCCGGTATCGGAGCGGGGGTAGCACAGATACGCAGTATTTT

d_gene: NA
v_gene: TRBV5-1
j_gene: TRBJ2-1
abundance: few
CDR3aa: CASSLAGDEQFF
CDR3nt: TGCGCCAGCAGCTTGGCGGGGGATGAGCAGTTCTTC

d_gene: TRBD1
v_gene: TRBV6-5
j_gene: TRBJ1-5
abundance: NA
CDR3aa: CASSYGTEKQPQHF
CDR3nt: TGTGCCAGCAGCTACGGGACAGAGAAGCAGCCCCAGCATTTT

d_gene: NA
v_gene: TRBV29-1
j_gene: TRBJ1-1
abundance: NA
CDR3aa: CSVGRDLNTEAFF
CDR3nt: TGCAGCGTTGGAAGGGACCTCAACACTGAAGCTTTCTTT

d_gene: NA
v_gene: TRBV4-1
j_gene: TRBJ2-5
abundance: NA
CDR3aa: CASSQDRQALGTQYF
CDR3nt: TGCGCCAGCAGCCAAGATAGGCAGGCCCTGGGGACCCAGTACTTC